This record concerns one TCR beta chain sequence. Its specificity is not known. This entry comes from a study of cytomegalovirus exposure and HLA in healthy donors. In the study overall: Prior work identified some 120 million unique TCR beta sequences in about 179 million T cells. General study findings and limits: In most subjects, TCR beta sequences reportedly gave accurate predictions of HLA-A and HLA-B alleles. Fewer N-insertions (relative to the approximately 670-donor mean) were reportedly seen in an Asian-associated ancestry cluster in a later analysis. Immune exposure information comprised only CMV serostatus.

The PCR was carried out with 60 Vbeta primers and 13 Jbeta primers. Clones were sequenced by immunoSEQ multiplex PCR, and TCRdb holds only the in-frame ones, with some missing. This sample has approximately 120,000 clones; about four fifths occur once, and the top ten carry roughly 2%. V lost 4 bases and J lost 6; bases outside the gene matches: 7. The CDR3 totals 14 residues. From germline, CDR1 is SGDLS and CDR2 YYNGEE. The chain uses TRBV9 and TRBJ2-1; TRBD2 aligns across 7 bases. This sequence originates from a woman in her twenties or thirties in good health and CMV-seronegative. The material sequenced was PBMCs. CDR3: CASSLTSVPNEQFF. In DNA form, the CDR3 reads TGTGCCAGCAGCCTTACTAGCGTCCCCAATGAGCAGTTCTTC.